Shown below are 21 T cell receptor beta chains from a single sample sequenced in a study of T-cell memory formation after mild COVID-19 (TCRdb year 2021). The library was made by 5' RACE. TCRdb records Illumina NovaSeq 6000 as the sequencer. In-frame beta chains were kept once TCRdb had trimmed the public reads at Q25 with fastp and called clones with MiXCR. Rows are combined by CDR3 protein, so each entry shows the most common genes and DNA. Within this sample are 400,000 or so distinct CDR3 sequences, with about 20% of them counted one time only. The ten largest clonotypes hold around 9.2% of the sample. Sequencing was done on a sample of PBMCs or a T cell subset sorted from them (not recorded which). These receptors came from an adult woman who had mild COVID-19 (a few samples of this study predate the infection). The sample titles of this study are shuffled in the database, so cell type and time point are left out; the donor was told from shared clones.

A few counts support this clonotype. The chain's CDR3 is CSARTLRGYTF. CDR3 sequence (DNA): TGCAGTGCTAGGACTCTCCGAGGCTACACCTTC. The chain has TRBV20-1 and TRBJ1-2; the D is unclear. This CDR3 comprises 11 residues. Germline CDR1 DFQATT, CDR2 SNEGSKA (reference sequence). V was shortened by 3 bases and J by 8 bases, with 10 bases between the two germline ends.

The chain recombines TRBV15 with TRBJ1-2; D is unclear. The V end lost 0 bases, the J end lost 4 bases, and 6 bases lay between the germline ends. The CDR3 has 13 amino acids. The germline gives CDR1 LNHNV, CDR2 YYDKDF (reference sequence). This chain's CDR3 is CATSREVGYGYTF. CDR3 DNA: TGTGCCACCAGCAGAGAGGTGGGCTATGGCTACACCTTC.

In its sample, this clonotype was seen a few times. CDR3 nucleotide sequence: TGTGCCAGCAGCGTCATGGACAGCCCCTACGAGCAGTACTTC. Its translation: CASSVMDSPYEQYF. The chain recombines TRBV9 with TRBJ2-7; maybe TRBD1 (6 bases). Germline V gene data show CDR1 as SGDLS and CDR2 as YYNGEE. The CDR3 has 14 residues. V dropped 2 bases and J dropped 2 bases, with 11 bases sitting between them.

This clonotype was seen a handful of times. This sequence joins TRBV6-4 and TRBJ2-2; 7 bases agree with TRBD1. Trimming at V came to 1 base and at J to 3 bases, leaving 14 bases not matched to a gene. CDR3 length: 19 amino acids. Per germline, CDR1 MRHNA and CDR2 SNTAGT. For the CDR3, the DNA is TGTGCCAGCAGTGACTTGTACACTCTAGACAGGGCCGACACCGGGGAGCTGTTTTTT. This translates into CASSDLYTLDRADTGELFF.

The rearrangement joins TRBV6-5 to TRBJ2-5, with TRBD2 identical over 14 bases. Germline V CDR1 and CDR2: MNHEY, SVGAGI. The CDR3 loop spans 16 amino acids. Trimming took 5 bases from V and 5 from J; bases not matched to a gene: 7. The CDR3 loop is CASSRLAGGPGETQYF. In DNA form, the CDR3 reads TGTGCCAGCAGTCGACTAGCGGGAGGGCCTGGGGAGACCCAGTACTTC.

The chain employs TRBV4-3 and TRBJ1-5; possibly TRBD1 for D (5 bases). The CDR3 is 15 amino acids. V dropped 1 base and J dropped 7 bases, with 14 bases sitting between them. In germline, CDR1 is LGHNA, CDR2 YSLEER. The chain's CDR3 is CASSQAHWGSQPQHF. CDR3 DNA sequence: TGCGCCAGCAGCCAAGCTCACTGGGGGAGCCAGCCCCAGCATTTT.

This clonotype was recorded a few times. V and J are TRBV7-9 and TRBJ2-5; 15 positions agree with TRBD2. Germline values: CDR1 SEHNR, CDR2 FQNEAQ (reference sequence). The CDR3 runs 18 residues. J lost 5 bases, V lost 3 bases, and 10 bases had no gene match. CDR3 sequence: CASSFFRTSGRASETQYF. DNA for the CDR3: TGTGCCAGCAGCTTTTTTAGGACTAGCGGGAGGGCCAGCGAGACCCAGTACTTC.

This clonotype has just a few counts. The chain has TRBV27 and TRBJ1-1; D is possibly TRBD1 (6 bases). V was trimmed by 4 bases and J by 5 bases, leaving 14 bases between them. The CDR3 is made up of 14 amino acids. The V gene's germline CDR1 is MNHEY and CDR2 SMNVEV (reference sequence). This chain's CDR3 is CASSYGTPGTEAFF. CDR3 DNA sequence: TGTGCCAGCAGTTACGGGACACCGGGGACTGAAGCTTTCTTT.

This clonotype was recorded a few times. This chain joins TRBV5-1 and TRBJ2-7; a possible D gene is TRBD2 (6 bases). Trimming left V 1 base short and J 0 bases short, with 11 bases between. Germline CDR1 and CDR2: SGHRS and YFSETQ. This CDR3 is built from 15 residues. CDR3 residues: CASSLSGVSSYEQYF. The CDR3 DNA reads TGCGCCAGCAGCTTGTCGGGGGTTTCCTCCTACGAGCAGTACTTC.

This chain joins TRBV12-3 or TRBV12-4 and TRBJ1-1; possible D gene TRBD1, 5 bases. This CDR3 contains 15 residues. The V gene lost 2 bases and the J gene lost 2 bases, with 12 bases spanning the gap. DNA of the CDR3: TGTGCCAGCAGTTTAAATAAGGGACTTAACACTGAAGCTTTCTTT. Its translation is CASSLNKGLNTEAFF.

The rearrangement joins TRBV24-1 to TRBJ2-1; 10 nucleotides line up with TRBD2. The CDR3 consists of 18 residues. Germline lookup yields CDR1 KGHDR and CDR2 SFDVKD. V was pared by 0 bases and J by 0 bases, with 4 bases of the junction left unmatched. The CDR3 nucleotides read TGTGCCACCAGTGATTTGGCTAGCGGGGGCCACTCCTACAATGAGCAGTTCTTC. Translating it yields CATSDLASGGHSYNEQFF.

This clonotype was seen a handful of times. The chain links TRBV6-5 to TRBJ2-3, with 9 bases fitting TRBD2. The CDR3 is made up of 14 amino acids. Germline CDR1 MNHEY, CDR2 SVGAGI. The ends lost 6 bases at V and 2 bases at J; junction bases unmatched: 3. DNA of the CDR3: TGTGCCAGCAGGACTAGCGGTTACACAGATACGCAGTATTTT. Its protein product is CASRTSGYTDTQYF.

The rearrangement links TRBV13 to TRBJ2-7; TRBD1 might be the D (6 bases). The CDR3 covers 13 residues. Germline loops: CDR1 PRHDT, CDR2 FYEKMQ (reference sequence). The ends were cut back, 5 bases at V and 2 bases at J, with 10 bases in the middle. The chain's CDR3 is CASSQQGAYEQYF. In nucleotides, the CDR3 is TGTGCCAGCAGCCAACAGGGAGCCTACGAGCAGTACTTC.

The chain couples TRBV4-1 to TRBJ1-1; maybe TRBD1 (5 bases). Germline lookup yields CDR1 MGHRA and CDR2 YSYEKL. The CDR3 extends over 15 amino acids. With 1 base removed from V and 1 base from J, the gap between germline ends came to 10 bases. Here the CDR3 reads CASSQAPQGNTEAFF. The DNA for the CDR3 is TGCGCCAGCAGCCAAGCACCCCAGGGGAACACTGAAGCTTTCTTT.

The rearrangement links TRBV6-5 to TRBJ1-3; 9 bases map to TRBD1. The germline V gene encodes CDR1 MNHEY and CDR2 SVGAGI. The V and J ends lost 4 bases and 0 bases, in that order; junction bases with no gene match: 4. This CDR3 is 16 amino acids long. CDR3 region: CASSSGTGTSGNTIYF. CDR3 sequence (DNA): TGTGCCAGCAGTTCCGGGACAGGGACCTCTGGAAACACCATATATTTT.

This clonotype has only a few counts. This sequence joins TRBV12-3 or TRBV12-4 and TRBJ1-5; 8 bases line up with TRBD1. The CDR3 is 17 residues long. After removal of 8 bases from V and 2 bases from J, the junction contained 14 bases not matched to a gene. CDR3 residues: CASGKGQGAFGNQPQHF. DNA for the CDR3: TGTGCCAGCGGGAAGGGGCAGGGGGCTTTCGGCAATCAGCCCCAGCATTTT.

V usage is TRBV5-5 and J usage is TRBJ2-3; possibly TRBD1 for D (6 bases). Trimming removed 4 bases at V and 1 base at J, with 10 bases between. Per the germline V gene, CDR1 is SGHKS and CDR2 is YYEKEE (reference sequence). CDR3 length equals 14 residues. The CDR3 sequence is CASSARTGTDTQYF. The CDR3, as DNA: TGTGCCAGCAGCGCCCGGACAGGCACAGATACGCAGTATTTT.

This clonotype was observed a few times. The chain links TRBV7-6 to TRBJ1-4, with D maybe TRBD1 (5 bases). Trimming left V 2 bases short and J 0 bases short, with 10 bases between. This CDR3 has 16 residues. Germline V gives CDR1 SGHVS, CDR2 FNYEAQ. CDR3 nucleotides: TGTGCCAGCAGCTTACAGGGCGGTGCAACTAATGAAAAACTGTTTTTT. Protein: CASSLQGGATNEKLFF.

The CDR3 coding sequence is TGCGCCAGCAGCCGTGCCGGGACCCCCGGAACCGGGGAGCTGTTTTTT. Protein: CASSRAGTPGTGELFF. The rearrangement uses TRBV5-1 and TRBJ2-2, with D perhaps TRBD1 or TRBD2 (5 bases each). V shed 4 bases and J shed 5 bases, with 18 bases lying between them. The germline V gene encodes CDR1 SGHRS and CDR2 YFSETQ. This CDR3 has 16 residues. Looking up the rest from reference TRBV5-1 and TRBJ2-2 gives the full variable domain: KAGVTQTPRYLIKTRGQQVTLSCSPISGHRSVSWYQQTPGQGLQFLFEYFSETQRNKGNFPGRFSGRQFSNSRSEMNVSTLELGDSALYLCASSRAGTPGTGELFFGEGSRLTVL.

This clonotype appeared a few times. This chain joins TRBV6-2 or TRBV6-3 and TRBJ1-5; the D is unclear. The CDR3 totals 15 residues. V shed 10 bases and J shed 2 bases, with 18 bases lying between them. The germline V gene encodes CDR1 MNHEY and CDR2 SVGEGT. CDR3 protein: CATQRQAVGNQPQHF. As DNA, the CDR3 is TGTGCCACCCAGCGCCAGGCCGTGGGCAATCAGCCCCAGCATTTT.

This clonotype was counted a few times. This rearrangement joins TRBV12-3 or TRBV12-4 to TRBJ2-7; D uncertain. This CDR3 has 15 residues. V was cut by 8 bases and J by 0 bases, with 17 bases left in between. In DNA, the CDR3 is TGTGCCAGCCCTCTAGATTGGCAGATCTCCTACGAGCAGTACTTC. Its protein is CASPLDWQISYEQYF.